A single sample gave rise to the 10 T cell receptor beta chains below, sequenced in a study of blood T cell repertoires in COVID-19. Profiled with immunoSEQ multiplex PCR; TCRdb holds only in-frame clones, not every one. The repertoire holds about 190,000 clones, with about 81% as singletons. The sequencing sample was made of PBMCs or T cells enriched from blood (not recorded which). Every receptor here comes from a woman in her 30s who had recovered from COVID-19.

The rearrangement joins TRBV11-2 to TRBJ1-3; TRBD1 matches at 11 bases. CDR3 length equals 14 residues. Germline loops: CDR1 SGHAT, CDR2 FQNNGV. Losses at the gene ends were 1 base for V and 7 bases for J; bases not matched to a gene: 0. CDR3 residues: CASSLGDRGNTIYF. In DNA form, the CDR3 reads TGTGCCAGCAGCTTAGGGGACAGGGGGAACACCATATATTTT.

This CDR3 is CASSRGSYNSPLHF. CDR3 in DNA: TGTGCCAGCAGCCGCGGGTCATATAATTCACCCCTCCACTTT. The chain joins TRBV11-2 to TRBJ1-6; D ambiguous. Germline CDR1 and CDR2: SGHAT and FQNNGV. The CDR3 covers 14 residues. The V end was cut by 5 bases, the J end by 4 bases, with 9 bases between.

J is TRBJ1-1 and V is TRBV27, with 8 bases identical to TRBD1. Looked up from germline, CDR1 is MNHEY and CDR2 is SMNVEV (reference sequence). J lost 0 bases, V lost 4 bases, and 4 bases had no gene match. The CDR3 sequence is 15 residues long. The DNA for the CDR3 is TGTGCCAGCAGTTATGGACAGGGAATGAACACTGAAGCTTTCTTT. It codes for CASSYGQGMNTEAFF.

The rearrangement joins TRBV6-5 to TRBJ1-2; 7 bases map to TRBD1. The CDR3 runs to 13 residues. With 2 bases clipped from V and 7 bases from J, the junction kept 4 bases outside the gene matches. Germline loops: CDR1 MNHEY, CDR2 SVGAGI. The CDR3 DNA follows: TGTGCCAGCAGTTACGCGAACAGGGGTGGCTACACCTTC. The encoded protein is CASSYANRGGYTF.

This chain links TRBV9 with TRBJ2-3; 8 bases map to TRBD2. The CDR3 contains 18 residues. The trim removed 0 bases at V and 2 bases at J, leaving 11 bases unmatched. CDR1 and CDR2 (germline): SGDLS, YYNGEE. The CDR3 DNA is TGTGCCAGCAGCGTAGCTCTAGCGGGCCCAAAATTCACAGATACGCAGTATTTT. It translates to CASSVALAGPKFTDTQYF.

This chain joins TRBV5-5 and TRBJ2-4, with 9 bases that match TRBD1. Per germline, CDR1 SGHKS and CDR2 YYEKEE (reference sequence). Losses at the gene ends were 4 bases for V and 8 bases for J; bases not matched to a gene: 22. The CDR3 spans 19 residues. CDR3 in DNA: TGTGCCAGCAGCGGTGACAGGGGGATGGCGGGAGTAGGGTTAGACATTCAGTACTTC. It yields the protein CASSGDRGMAGVGLDIQYF.

The chain is built from TRBV11-3 and TRBJ2-2; D ambiguous. Per the germline V gene, CDR1 is SGHNT and CDR2 is YENEEA. The CDR3 covers 14 residues. Deletions cut 6 bases from V and 4 bases from J, with 12 bases between. The CDR3 region is CASRLRRSTGELFF. Written as DNA, the CDR3 is TGTGCCAGCAGACTTAGGAGATCCACCGGGGAGCTGTTTTTT. The whole variable domain, filled in from reference TRBV11-3 and TRBJ2-2, reads EAGVVQSPRYKIIEKKQPVAFWCNPISGHNTLYWYLQNLGQGPELLIRYENEEAVDDSQLPKDRFSAERLKGVDSTLKIQPAELGDSAVYLCASRLRRSTGELFFGEGSRLTVL.

This clone appeared once. This chain joins TRBV9 and TRBJ2-7; TRBD2 matches 7 bases. In germline, CDR1 is SGDLS, CDR2 YYNGEE. The V and J ends lost 4 bases and 2 bases, in that order; junction bases with no gene match: 9. CDR3 length: 15 amino acids. DNA for the CDR3: TGTGCCAGCAGCAGCGGGGCAGGCCCTGCCTACGAGCAGTACTTC. Translated: CASSSGAGPAYEQYF.

V gene TRBV11-3 combines with J gene TRBJ2-1; the D gene is possibly TRBD1 (6 bases). Germline values: CDR1 SGHNT, CDR2 YENEEA. Between the trimmed V and J ends, which lost 5 bases and 8 bases, there was a span of 13 bases. The CDR3 runs 13 residues. DNA of the CDR3: TGTGCCAGCAGCCTCAGGGGTTCGCATGAGCAGTTCTTC. It yields the protein CASSLRGSHEQFF.

The chain combines TRBV2 with TRBJ1-3; weak D call: TRBD1 (5 bases). Germline V lookup: CDR1 SNHLY, CDR2 FYNNEI. CDR3 length equals 15 residues. The V and J ends lost 4 bases and 1 base respectively, with 11 bases between them. CDR3 DNA: TGTGCCAGCAGTGGACAGCCAATTTCTGGAAACACCATATATTTT. It encodes CASSGQPISGNTIYF.